One and the same sample provided the 2 T cell receptor beta chains below, sequenced in a study of T cells in Graves' hyperthyroidism and ophthalmopathy (dated by TCRdb to about 2019). The method was multiplex PCR. Sequencing instrument: Illumina HiSeq 2000. Amplification of TCR beta CDR3 regions was carried out from RNA transcripts. A first-round RT-PCR of the TCR CDR3 used the HTBI primer set with the Qiagen OneStep RT-PCR kit. Using fastp at Q25 and MiXCR, TCRdb reprocessed the public reads and kept productive beta chains. Merged by CDR3 protein, the rows form single entries marked with the most common genes and DNA. For this sample the table gives under 250,000 distinct CDR3 sequences, of which approximately 24% were detected only once. Roughly 32% of the sample belongs to the ten largest clones. Sequenced sample: blood. The receptor set was obtained from a woman in her forties with Graves' ophthalmopathy.

At least ten counts were recorded for this clonotype. The CDR3 sequence is CASSSTGRGAYEQYF. DNA of the CDR3: TGCGCCAGCAGCTCCACGGGACGGGGCGCCTACGAGCAGTACTTC. This chain links TRBV5-1 with TRBJ2-7; D tentatively fits TRBD1 or TRBD2 (5 bases each). Trimming removed 3 bases at V and 2 bases at J, with 15 bases between. CDR1 and CDR2 from the germline V gene are SGHRS and YFSETQ. The CDR3 runs 15 residues.

The chain recombines TRBV20-1 with TRBJ2-7; D unresolved. This CDR3 region has 12 residues. From germline, CDR1 is DFQATT and CDR2 SNEGSKA (reference sequence). V gave up 3 bases and J gave up 0 bases, with 6 bases separating them. The CDR3 sequence: CSASYSSYEQYF. CDR3 bases: TGCAGTGCTAGCTACAGCTCCTACGAGCAGTACTTC.